The 26 T cell receptor beta chains below come from one sample, sequenced in a study of response to subunit inactivated influenza vaccine. MiXCR, run by TCRdb on the RT-PCR reads, gives a single entry per CDR3 protein. Of some 480,000 distinct CDR3 sequences detected, roughly 9.7% appear once; the ten largest clones hold over 9.5%. Sequenced material: PBMCs from blood, taken about 6 weeks after vaccination. Receptors were obtained from a man aged 50-60 years who received an inactivated influenza vaccine.

This clonotype showed up just a few times. The chain carries TRBV4-1 and TRBJ1-2; D perhaps matches TRBD1 (6 bases). Germline CDR1 and CDR2: MGHRA and YSYEKL. Trimming took 3 bases from V and 1 from J, leaving 12 bases between them. The CDR3 is made up of 15 amino acids. The CDR3 nucleotides are TGCGCCAGCAGCCAGCAAGAGGACAGTAACTATGGCTACACCTTC. Translated: CASSQQEDSNYGYTF.

The sample holds many counts of this clonotype. The chain uses TRBV10-3 and TRBJ2-7; possible D gene TRBD2, 6 bases. The CDR3 length is 14 residues. Germline-derived CDR1 and CDR2 are ENHRY and SYGVKD. The V gene lost 5 bases and the J gene lost 3 bases, with 14 bases spanning the gap. The CDR3 sequence is CAISPGGGYYEQYF. The CDR3 region has the DNA TGTGCCATCAGTCCCGGGGGAGGTTACTACGAGCAGTACTTC.

V and J are TRBV6-5 and TRBJ2-5, with a possible D match to TRBD2 (6 bases). The CDR3 contains 16 residues. V was cut by 4 bases and J by 2 bases, with 17 bases left in between. CDR1 and CDR2 from the germline V gene are MNHEY and SVGAGI. CDR3 residues: CASSSLPPGGQETQYF. The CDR3 DNA follows: TGTGCCAGCAGTTCCCTCCCCCCCGGGGGACAAGAGACCCAGTACTTC.

The V gene is TRBV4-2, the J gene TRBJ2-1, with D tentatively TRBD2 (5 bases). The germline gives CDR1 LGHNA, CDR2 YNFKEQ. The CDR3 is 14 amino acids. V was cut by 3 bases and J by 4 bases, with 10 bases left in between. The CDR3 nucleotides are TGTGCCAGCAGCCATAGAGGGCCTTACAATGAGCAGTTCTTC. It is translated as CASSHRGPYNEQFF.

This clonotype was observed a few times. The chain joins TRBV20-1 to TRBJ2-3, with TRBD2 as a possible D gene (6 bases). V lost 6 bases, J lost 0 bases, and 10 bases lay in between. CDR1 DFQATT and CDR2 SNEGSKA come from the germline V gene (reference sequence). The CDR3 sequence is 13 residues long. The CDR3 nucleotides read TGCAGTGCACGGGGGATAAGCACAGATACGCAGTATTTT. Its translation: CSARGISTDTQYF.

This clonotype showed up many times. The rearrangement links TRBV20-1 to TRBJ1-1, with 8 bases aligning to TRBD1. The CDR3 sequence is 13 residues long. The V gene end was trimmed by 6 bases and the J gene end by 4 bases; junction bases not matched to a gene: 7. Germline-derived CDR1 and CDR2 are DFQATT and SNEGSKA (reference sequence). The CDR3 DNA reads as TGCAGTGCCACGGACAGGGTCGTCACTGAAGCTTTCTTT. Translated: CSATDRVVTEAFF.

This clonotype was seen more than once but under ten times. V and J are TRBV4-3 and TRBJ1-6; 7 nucleotides align to TRBD1. The CDR3 consists of 15 residues. Germline lookup yields CDR1 LGHNA and CDR2 YSLEER. V lost 2 bases, J lost 8 bases, and 6 bases stayed unmatched. CDR3 sequence reads: CASSQSDRVDSPLHF. CDR3 bases: TGCGCCAGCAGCCAATCTGACAGGGTTGATTCACCCCTCCACTTT.

This clonotype has a handful of counts. The chain carries TRBV4-2 and TRBJ2-1, with TRBD2 identical over 10 bases. With V trimmed by 0 bases and J by 9 bases, 8 bases remained unmatched. The germline V gene has CDR1 LGHNA and CDR2 YNFKEQ. This CDR3 is built from 16 residues. In DNA form, the CDR3 reads TGTGCCAGCAGCCAAGAAAGCGGGAGGGCCTCCGGTGAGCAGTTCTTC. This gives the protein CASSQESGRASGEQFF.

This clonotype came up a few times. The gene calls are TRBV11-1 and TRBJ2-1; 7 positions match TRBD2. Per the germline V gene, CDR1 is SGHAT and CDR2 is FQDESV (reference sequence). CDR3 length: 17 residues. The ends lost 1 base at V and 1 base at J; junction bases unmatched: 7. The CDR3: CASSLEVASGSYNEQFF. CDR3 coding DNA: TGTGCCAGCAGCTTAGAGGTCGCTAGCGGATCCTACAATGAGCAGTTCTTC.

This clonotype was recorded a few times. This chain uses TRBV20-1 with TRBJ2-1; TRBD2 aligns across 16 bases. V shed 4 bases and J 4 bases; nucleotides not matched to a gene: 16. CDR3 size: 20 residues. Germline assignment: CDR1 DFQATT and CDR2 SNEGSKA (reference sequence). The CDR3 DNA reads TGCAGTGCTAAATCCCTCGCCGGGACTAGCGGGGGGGCACAGTACAATGAGCAGTTCTTC. Residues: CSAKSLAGTSGGAQYNEQFF.

This rearrangement joins TRBV27 to TRBJ2-1; D ambiguous. From germline, CDR1 is MNHEY and CDR2 SMNVEV (reference sequence). This CDR3 comprises 16 residues. V shed 2 bases and J shed 0 bases, with 11 bases lying between them. The CDR3 DNA sequence: TGTGCCAGCAGTTTACTCTCTTTCGACTCCTACAATGAGCAGTTCTTC. Amino acids: CASSLLSFDSYNEQFF.

The sample holds a few counts of this clonotype. The rearrangement links TRBV9 to TRBJ2-3; 10 bases align to TRBD1. The germline CDR1 and CDR2 sequences are SGDLS and YYNGEE. V lost 3 bases, J lost 0 bases, and 16 bases stayed unmatched. This CDR3 region has 20 residues. Written as DNA, the CDR3 is TGTGCCAGCAGCGACTCCACGGGACAGGGGATGGTGCTTAGCACAGATACGCAGTATTTT. It codes for CASSDSTGQGMVLSTDTQYF.

The chain couples TRBV7-9 to TRBJ2-5; TRBD1 aligns across 7 bases. Germline V gene lookup returns CDR1 SEHNR and CDR2 FQNEAQ (reference sequence). The V gene end was trimmed by 2 bases and the J gene end by 0 bases; junction bases not matched to a gene: 3. This CDR3 comprises 15 residues. The CDR3 DNA reads TGTGCCAGCAGCTTAAGGGGACAGTACCAAGAGACCCAGTACTTC. Its protein product is CASSLRGQYQETQYF.

The V call is TRBV20-1, the J call TRBJ2-5; TRBD2 agrees at 8 bases. V shed 4 bases, J shed 1 base, and the junction held 5 bases outside the gene matches. CDR1 and CDR2 (germline): DFQATT, SNEGSKA (reference sequence). The CDR3 is 14 residues long. The CDR3, as DNA: TGCAGTGCTACTCGGACTAGCTTCCAAGAGACCCAGTACTTC. It is translated as CSATRTSFQETQYF.

This clonotype has ten or more counts. The chain joins TRBV6-1 to TRBJ2-1, with D possibly being TRBD1 or TRBD2 (5 bases each). The CDR3 runs 13 residues. V lost 6 bases and J 8 bases, leaving 14 bases between the germline ends. CDR1 MNHNS and CDR2 SASEGT come from the germline V gene. This CDR3 is CASSLGPPDEQFF. The CDR3 coding sequence is TGTGCCAGCAGCCTGGGACCGCCGGATGAGCAGTTCTTC.

The rearrangement uses TRBV6-5 and TRBJ2-7; no clear D gene. This CDR3 is 14 amino acids long. Trimming pared 0 bases from V and 0 bases from J, leaving 6 bases between. CDR1 is MNHEY, CDR2 SVGAGI, per germline. The CDR3 here is CASSYSWSSYEQYF. The CDR3 DNA follows: TGTGCCAGCAGTTACTCTTGGAGCTCCTACGAGCAGTACTTC.

The rearrangement uses TRBV4-3 and TRBJ2-1; possibly TRBD2 for D (6 bases). This CDR3 spans 17 amino acids. Trimming took off 6 bases at V and 2 bases at J, with 20 bases between the two ends. CDR1 LGHNA and CDR2 YSLEER come from the germline V gene. The CDR3 is CASSLTRLGRTYNEQFF. CDR3 DNA sequence: TGCGCCAGCAGTCTTACTCGACTAGGACGCACCTACAATGAGCAGTTCTTC.

This clonotype was observed many times. The rearrangement joins TRBV6-5 to TRBJ1-5; D is uncertain. The CDR3 runs 14 residues. V shed 2 bases and J shed 4 bases, with 9 bases lying between them. Looked up from germline, CDR1 is MNHEY and CDR2 is SVGAGI. The CDR3 region has the DNA TGTGCCAGCAGTTACGCTTCGGGAAATCAGCCCCAGCATTTT. Translated, it gives CASSYASGNQPQHF.

This clonotype was detected a few times. The V and J genes are TRBV20-1 and TRBJ2-3; 8 bases are shared with TRBD2. Germline loops: CDR1 DFQATT, CDR2 SNEGSKA (reference sequence). After removal of 0 bases from V and 2 bases from J, the junction contained 7 bases not matched to a gene. This CDR3 spans 16 amino acids. CDR3 residues: CSARDPGRGATDTQYF. The CDR3, as DNA: TGCAGTGCTAGAGATCCAGGGCGGGGGGCCACAGATACGCAGTATTTT.

This clonotype was recorded a few times. The gene calls are TRBV20-1 and TRBJ1-1; TRBD1 might be the D (5 bases). This CDR3 has 13 amino acids. Per germline, CDR1 DFQATT and CDR2 SNEGSKA (reference sequence). Trimming removed 5 bases at V and 3 bases at J, with 13 bases between. The CDR3 bases are TGCAGTGCTCCTCACCGACAGTACACTGAAGCTTTCTTT. The encoded protein is CSAPHRQYTEAFF.

This clonotype was counted a few times. This chain uses TRBV12-3 or TRBV12-4 with TRBJ2-1; D uncertain. With 6 bases removed from V and 6 bases from J, the gap between germline ends came to 18 bases. The CDR3 contains 15 residues. CDR3 loop: CASSRPPAAANEQFF. DNA for the CDR3: TGTGCCAGCAGCCGTCCCCCCGCCGCCGCCAATGAGCAGTTCTTC.

This clonotype was counted a few times. The V gene is TRBV7-2, the J gene TRBJ2-7, with a possible D match to TRBD2 (6 bases). The CDR3 extends over 14 amino acids. The V gene's germline CDR1 is SGHTA and CDR2 FQGNSA. V dropped 2 bases and J dropped 3 bases, with 11 bases sitting between them. The CDR3 is CASSLSRDNYEQYF. CDR3 DNA: TGTGCCAGCAGCTTATCGCGGGATAACTACGAGCAGTACTTC. The variable domain in full, with the rest retrieved from reference TRBV7-2 and TRBJ2-7, is GAGVSQSPSNKVTEKGKDVELRCDPISGHTALYWYRQSLGQGLEFLIYFQGNSAPDKSGLPSDRFSAERTGGSVSTLTIQRTQQEDSAVYLCASSLSRDNYEQYFGPGTRLTVT.

This clonotype appeared a few times. The J gene is TRBJ2-5, the V gene TRBV20-1, with a possible D match to TRBD2 (5 bases). CDR1 and CDR2 from the germline V gene are DFQATT and SNEGSKA (reference sequence). This CDR3 has 14 residues. V lost 0 bases and J lost 5, with 13 bases in between. CDR3 protein: CSARDRPGMETQYF. In DNA form, the CDR3 reads TGCAGTGCTAGAGATCGGCCGGGGATGGAGACCCAGTACTTC.

This chain uses TRBV11-2 with TRBJ2-2; 12 bases line up with TRBD2. V lost 2 bases to trimming and J lost 5 bases; unmatched junction nucleotides: 6. This CDR3 is 17 amino acids long. Germline lookup yields CDR1 SGHAT and CDR2 FQNNGV. The DNA for the CDR3 is TGTGCCAGCAGCTTAAACACGGGGACTAGCGGGACCGGGGAGCTGTTTTTT. Its protein product is CASSLNTGTSGTGELFF.

The table lists this clonotype with many counts. The chain recombines TRBV12-3 or TRBV12-4 with TRBJ1-1; D is ambiguous. Trimming removed 6 bases at V and 6 bases at J, with 17 bases between. The CDR3 length is 14 residues. The CDR3 loop reads CASSPSGMVAEAFF. In nucleotides, the CDR3 is TGTGCCAGCAGCCCCTCGGGGATGGTAGCTGAAGCTTTCTTT.

The chain couples TRBV7-9 to TRBJ1-2; D perhaps matches TRBD1 (5 bases). Germline V CDR1 and CDR2: SEHNR, FQNEAQ (reference sequence). Between the trimmed V and J ends, which lost 1 base and 4 bases, there was a span of 13 bases. This CDR3 is 15 amino acids long. CDR3 coding DNA: TGTGCCAGCAGCTTAGGGGGCAGGGCTTTCTATGGCTACACCTTC. It specifies CASSLGGRAFYGYTF.